Following are 26 T cell receptor beta chains from one sample sequenced in a study of cytomegalovirus exposure and HLA in healthy donors. Repertoires were generated with immunoSEQ multiplex PCR, while TCRdb's copy carries only in-frame clones and drops some. The sample shows about 150,000 clones, about 86% of them seen only once. Sequencing used PBMCs. The receptors here all came from a human donor in good health.

This clone is a singleton in its sample. The V gene is TRBV18, the J gene TRBJ1-1, with D tentatively TRBD1 (5 bases). CDR1 and CDR2 (germline): KGHSH, LQKENI. V was cut by 3 bases and J by 1 base, with 12 bases left in between. This CDR3 is built from 15 residues. Here the CDR3 reads CASSPTNDRNTEAFF. CDR3 sequence (DNA): TGTGCCAGCTCACCTACCAACGACAGGAACACTGAAGCTTTCTTT.

V is TRBV6-1 and J is TRBJ2-5, with D tentatively TRBD2 (7 bases). The CDR3 runs 16 residues. V dropped 2 bases and J dropped 2 bases, with 15 bases sitting between them. Germline CDR1 reads MNHNS; CDR2 reads SASEGT. CDR3 in DNA: TGTGCCAGCAGTGAATGGGGGGGCACCGTTCAAGAGACCCAGTACTTC. Its protein product is CASSEWGGTVQETQYF.

This rearrangement joins TRBV2 to TRBJ1-5; a weak D match, TRBD1 (6 bases). Germline assignment: CDR1 SNHLY and CDR2 FYNNEI. V was cut by 5 bases and J by 3 bases, with 11 bases left in between. The CDR3 is 14 amino acids. DNA for the CDR3: TGTGCCAGCAGTAAGACAGGTAACAATCAGCCCCAGCATTTT. Its protein is CASSKTGNNQPQHF.

A note on this clone: Other DNA sequences in the sample encode the same CDR3. This chain connects TRBV10-3 to TRBJ1-1, with D perhaps matching TRBD1 (5 bases). Trimming took 4 bases from V and 1 from J, leaving 7 bases between them. This CDR3 is built from 13 residues. Germline assignment: CDR1 ENHRY and CDR2 SYGVKD. This CDR3 reads CAISGQSNTEAFF. CDR3 nucleotide sequence: TGTGCCATCAGTGGACAGTCGAACACTGAAGCTTTCTTT.

The chain has TRBV7-6 and TRBJ2-5, with 7 positions matching TRBD2. The CDR3 runs to 14 residues. V was pared by 5 bases and J by 5 bases, with 8 bases of the junction left unmatched. Germline lookup yields CDR1 SGHVS and CDR2 FNYEAQ. DNA for the CDR3: TGTGCCAGCAGCCGGTCGGGGGAGGGGGAGACCCAGTACTTC. Its translation is CASSRSGEGETQYF. Full variable domain (remainder filled in from reference TRBV7-6 and TRBJ2-5): GAGVSQSPRYKVTKRGQDVALRCDPISGHVSLYWYRQALGQGPEFLTYFNYEAQQDKSGLPNDRFSAERPEGSISTLTIQRTEQRDSAMYRCASSRSGEGETQYFGPGTRLLVL.

Concerning this clone: The DNA is omitted, as the CDR3 cannot be located on it reliably, and the CDR3 follows TCRdb's listing. The genes are TRBV27 and TRBJ2-7; TRBD2 is the table's D call, not checked against the DNA. Both ends counted, the CDR3 spans 16 residues. Germline CDR1 reads MNHEY; CDR2 reads SMNVEV (reference sequence). The CDR3 here is CASSSSAGATTYEQYF.

This chain joins TRBV29-1 and TRBJ1-2; the D is unclear. Germline assignment: CDR1 SQVTM and CDR2 ANQGSEA. CDR3 length: 13 amino acids. Trimming removed 6 bases from V and 8 bases from J, with 19 bases in between. CDR3 loop: CSVRGLLLGGYTF. CDR3 DNA: TGCAGCGTCCGTGGACTCCTCCTTGGAGGCTACACCTTC. The whole variable domain, remainder taken from reference TRBV29-1 and TRBJ1-2, is SAVISQKPSRDICQRGTSLTIQCQVDSQVTMMFWYRQQPGQSLTLIATANQGSEATYESGFVIDKFPISRPNLTFSTLTVSNMSPEDSSIYLCSVRGLLLGGYTFGSGTRLTVV.

The genes are TRBV2 and TRBJ1-2; the D is unclear. This CDR3 has 15 amino acids. CDR1 and CDR2 (germline): SNHLY, FYNNEI. V was shortened by 4 bases and J by 8 bases, with 20 bases between the two germline ends. The CDR3 DNA reads TGTGCCAGCAGTGTGGGTCTGCTCACCATGGAGGGCTACACCTTC. Protein sequence: CASSVGLLTMEGYTF.

The rearrangement links TRBV6-1 to TRBJ1-1; the D gene is possibly TRBD1 (5 bases). The CDR3 covers 15 residues. CDR1 and CDR2 from the germline V gene are MNHNS and SASEGT. V lost 1 base, J lost 6 bases, and 15 bases lay in between. In DNA, the CDR3 is TGTGCCAGCAGTGAAGGGGAGGGCCAAGGGGCTGAAGCTTTCTTT. Translated: CASSEGEGQGAEAFF.

V and J are TRBV10-3 and TRBJ2-5; D is possibly TRBD1 (5 bases). Germline lookup yields CDR1 ENHRY and CDR2 SYGVKD. CDR3 length equals 14 residues. Deletions cut 8 bases from V and 4 bases from J, with 17 bases between. CDR3 DNA: TGTGCCATCCGAGAACCCAGGGTCCGAGAGACCCAGTACTTC. Protein product: CAIREPRVRETQYF.

This clone appeared a few times. The V gene is TRBV5-1, the J gene TRBJ1-1; 7 bases match TRBD1. The trim removed 3 bases at V and 1 base at J, leaving 12 bases unmatched. The CDR3 is 17 amino acids. Germline V gene lookup returns CDR1 SGHRS and CDR2 YFSETQ. Here the CDR3 reads CASSSTGQARGNTEAFF. Here the CDR3 DNA reads TGCGCCAGCAGCTCGACTGGACAGGCCCGGGGGAACACTGAAGCTTTCTTT.

The chain combines TRBV5-6 with TRBJ1-1; unclear D gene. CDR3 length: 13 residues. Germline loops: CDR1 SGHDT, CDR2 YYEEEE. The ends were cut back, 1 base at V and 7 bases at J, with 11 bases in the middle. The CDR3 sequence is CASSLFERIEAFF. The CDR3 DNA follows: TGTGCCAGCAGCTTGTTTGAGCGCATTGAAGCTTTCTTT.

The chain couples TRBV2 to TRBJ1-1, with TRBD1 matching 8 bases. This CDR3 is built from 15 residues. Germline trimming cut 3 bases from V and 5 bases from J; bases unmatched to any gene: 8. CDR1 is SNHLY, CDR2 FYNNEI, per germline. Here the CDR3 DNA reads TGTGCCAGCAGTGACCCTCTAACAGGGGGGACTGAAGCTTTCTTT. Residues: CASSDPLTGGTEAFF.

The V call is TRBV30, the J call TRBJ2-7; possibly TRBD1 for D (5 bases). V dropped 1 base and J dropped 5 bases, with 21 bases sitting between them. Germline-derived CDR1 and CDR2 are GTSNPN and SVGIG (reference sequence). CDR3 length: 16 residues. The CDR3 region is CAWSAGKTSTLHEQYF. As DNA, the CDR3 is TGTGCCTGGAGTGCAGGGAAAACGAGCACCCTACACGAGCAGTACTTC.

This chain uses TRBV29-1 with TRBJ1-2; 7 nucleotides align to TRBD1. CDR1 is SQVTM, CDR2 ANQGSEA, per germline. CDR3 size: 13 residues. V gave up 6 bases and J gave up 0 bases; unmatched junction bases: 4. CDR3 DNA: TGCAGCGTCACAGGGGCCCCTAACTATGGCTACACCTTC. Its translation is CSVTGAPNYGYTF.

V and J are TRBV5-1 and TRBJ2-1; the match to TRBD1 covers 8 bases. The CDR3 covers 16 residues. V shed 1 base and J 6 bases; nucleotides not matched to a gene: 9. CDR1 and CDR2 from the germline V gene are SGHRS and YFSETQ. The CDR3 reads CASSLMRDRSSNEQFF. The CDR3 DNA sequence: TGCGCCAGCAGCTTGATGAGGGACAGGAGCTCCAATGAGCAGTTCTTC.

The chain has TRBV30 and TRBJ1-2; a weak D match, TRBD1 (6 bases). V lost 0 bases, J lost 8 bases, and 13 bases lay in between. This CDR3 region has 13 residues. Germline V gene lookup returns CDR1 GTSNPN and CDR2 SVGIG (reference sequence). CDR3 bases: TGTGCCTGGAGTGTAAGGCCAGGGGACGGCTACACCTTC. The encoded protein is CAWSVRPGDGYTF. The whole variable domain, remainder taken from reference TRBV30 and TRBJ1-2, is SQTIHQWPATLVQPVGSPLSLECTVEGTSNPNLYWYRQAAGRGLQLLFYSVGIGQISSEVPQNLSASRPQDRQFILSSKKLLLSDSGFYLCAWSVRPGDGYTFGSGTRLTVV.

For this clone: An end of the junction does not agree with germline; a read error may underlie this. The V gene is TRBV11-2, the J gene TRBJ2-1; D is uncertain. Looked up from germline, CDR1 is SGHAT and CDR2 is FQNNGV. The CDR3 contains 14 residues. CDR3 nucleotides: TGTGCCAGCACCTTAGGCAGCTCCTACAATGAGCAGTTCTTC. The encoded protein is CASTLGSSYNEQFF.

The chain links TRBV5-4 to TRBJ2-1; TRBD2 matches 10 bases. Germline V gene data show CDR1 as SGHNT and CDR2 as YYREEE (reference sequence). This CDR3 spans 16 amino acids. Unmatched junction bases numbered 6, after V lost 0 bases and J lost 6 bases. The CDR3 spells CASSLGLAGAVNEQFF. CDR3 coding DNA: TGTGCCAGCAGCTTGGGGCTAGCGGGAGCTGTCAATGAGCAGTTCTTC.

The J gene is TRBJ2-2, the V gene TRBV4-2, with 7 bases fitting TRBD2. Trimming removed 1 base from V and 1 base from J; junction bases left unmatched: 6. Germline CDR1 LGHNA, CDR2 YNFKEQ. CDR3 length: 17 residues. The CDR3 reads CASSQGFASGNTGELFF. The CDR3 nucleotides read TGTGCCAGCAGCCAAGGCTTTGCTAGCGGGAACACCGGGGAGCTGTTTTTT.

J is TRBJ1-1 and V is TRBV4-3; 7 bases map to TRBD1. The CDR3 covers 17 residues. CDR1 and CDR2 (germline): LGHNA, YSLEER. The junction had 8 bases not matched to a gene; V was cut back by 0 bases and J by 1 base. The CDR3 region has the DNA TGCGCCAGCAGCCAAGATGTCAGAGAGGGGGCGAACACTGAAGCTTTCTTT. Translating it yields CASSQDVREGANTEAFF.

This chain connects TRBV7-3 to TRBJ2-1; TRBD2 matches 10 bases. V dropped 7 bases and J dropped 6; count of bases not matched to a gene: 6. CDR1 is SGHTA and CDR2 is FQGTGA in the germline V gene. CDR3 length: 14 amino acids. The CDR3 here is CASTSGRASNEQFF. CDR3 in DNA: TGTGCCAGCACGAGCGGGAGGGCAAGCAATGAGCAGTTCTTC.

The chain has TRBV11-2 and TRBJ2-7, with 9 bases that match TRBD2. The CDR3 contains 15 residues. Germline trimming cut 5 bases from V and 3 bases from J; bases unmatched to any gene: 8. The V gene's germline CDR1 is SGHAT and CDR2 FQNNGV. The CDR3 here is CASSDAGGPGYEQYF. The DNA of the CDR3 is TGTGCCAGCAGCGACGCGGGGGGGCCTGGCTACGAGCAGTACTTC.

The chain combines TRBV7-9 with TRBJ2-3; D is possibly TRBD1 (5 bases). Germline CDR1 reads SEHNR; CDR2 reads FQNEAQ (reference sequence). Trimming took off 1 base at V and 6 bases at J, with 11 bases between the two ends. CDR3 length: 14 amino acids. The CDR3 spells CASSLGGAADTQYF. The CDR3 nucleotides read TGTGCCAGCAGCTTAGGGGGCGCGGCCGATACGCAGTATTTT.

This chain uses TRBV11-2 with TRBJ2-1; no clear D. The V end lost 0 bases, the J end lost 10 bases, and 7 bases lay between the germline ends. Per the germline V gene, CDR1 is SGHAT and CDR2 is FQNNGV. CDR3 length: 12 residues. The CDR3 DNA reads as TGTGCCAGCAGCTTAGACGGTTGGGAGCAGTTCTTC. The encoded protein is CASSLDGWEQFF. Using reference TRBV11-2 and TRBJ2-1 for the parts outside the CDR3, the full variable domain is EAGVAQSPRYKIIEKRQSVAFWCNPISGHATLYWYQQILGQGPKLLIQFQNNGVVDDSQLPKDRFSAERLKGVDSTLKIQPAKLEDSAVYLCASSLDGWEQFFGPGTRLTVL.

This rearrangement joins TRBV5-4 to TRBJ1-3, with 8 bases lining up with TRBD1. This CDR3 region has 13 residues. V shed 9 bases, J shed 3 bases, and the junction held 5 bases outside the gene matches. Per germline, CDR1 SGHNT and CDR2 YYREEE (reference sequence). CDR3 loop: CATQGAVGNTIYF. The CDR3, as DNA: TGTGCCACCCAGGGGGCAGTTGGAAACACCATATATTTT.